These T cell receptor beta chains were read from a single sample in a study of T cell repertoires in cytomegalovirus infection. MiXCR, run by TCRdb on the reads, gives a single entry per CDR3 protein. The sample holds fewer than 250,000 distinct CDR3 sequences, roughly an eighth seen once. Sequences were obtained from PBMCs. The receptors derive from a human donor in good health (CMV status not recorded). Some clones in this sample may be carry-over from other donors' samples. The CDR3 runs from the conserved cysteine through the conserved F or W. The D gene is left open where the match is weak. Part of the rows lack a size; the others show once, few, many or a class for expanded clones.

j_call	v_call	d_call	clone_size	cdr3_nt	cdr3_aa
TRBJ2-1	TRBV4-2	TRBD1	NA	TGTGCCAGCAGCCAGTGGGGGACAGGGGGAGGGAATGAGCAGTTCTTC	CASSQWGTGGGNEQFF
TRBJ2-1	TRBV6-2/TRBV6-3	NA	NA	TGTGCCAGCAGTTACTCCCCGGGATTCGCTGAGCAGTTCTTC	CASSYSPGFAEQFF
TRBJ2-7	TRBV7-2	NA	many	TGTGCCAGCAGCTTAACCGGGACTGTTACCTACGAGCAGTACTTC	CASSLTGTVTYEQYF
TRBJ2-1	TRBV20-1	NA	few	TGCAGTGCGGGGGAGCCAACGAAGCAGTTCTTC	CSAGEPTKQFF
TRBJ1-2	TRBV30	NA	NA	TGTGCCTGGAGCCGGGAGGAGCATGGCTACACCTTC	CAWSREEHGYTF
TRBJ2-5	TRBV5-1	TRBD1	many	TGCGCCAGCAGGTACTCCGGGACAGCCTCACAAGAGACCCAGTACTTC	CASRYSGTASQETQYF
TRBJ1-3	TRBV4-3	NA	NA	TGCGCCAGCAGCCAAGATACCCGCAACACCATATATTTT	CASSQDTRNTIYF
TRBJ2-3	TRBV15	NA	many	TGTGCCACCAGCAGAGATCCCAGCACAGATACGCAGTATTTT	CATSRDPSTDTQYF
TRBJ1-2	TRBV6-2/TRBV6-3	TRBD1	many	TGTGCCAAAACTAAACTAGGGACGACAGGGGAGTTTGAGTATGGCTACACCTTC	CAKTKLGTTGEFEYGYTF
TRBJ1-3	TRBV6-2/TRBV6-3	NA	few	TGTGCCAGTACCTCTTTCCGGGACGGCAACTCTGGAAACACCATATATTTT	CASTSFRDGNSGNTIYF
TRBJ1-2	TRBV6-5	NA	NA	TGTGCCAGCAGCCCGGACAGCGGAGGCTATGGCTACACCTTC	CASSPDSGGYGYTF
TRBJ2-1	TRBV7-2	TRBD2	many	TGTGCCAGCAGCTCGCTAGCGGGGACTGAGCAGTTCTTC	CASSSLAGTEQFF
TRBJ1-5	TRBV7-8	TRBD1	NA	TGTGCCAGCAGCTTAGGCAGGGGGAGAGGGCAGCCCCAGCATTTT	CASSLGRGRGQPQHF
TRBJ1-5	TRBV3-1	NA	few	TGTGCCAGCAGCCAAGATGCGGGGCAGCCCCAGCATTTT	CASSQDAGQPQHF
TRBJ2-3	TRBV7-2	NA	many	TGTGCCAGCAGCTTAGAGGGTCGGCAGGGGGGGCTGGATACGCAGTATTTT	CASSLEGRQGGLDTQYF
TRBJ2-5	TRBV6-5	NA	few	TGTGCCAGCAGTCCCGACTGGGAGACCCAGTACTTC	CASSPDWETQYF
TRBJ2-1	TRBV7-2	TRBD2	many	TGTGCCAGCAGCCATTCCGGGGGGTATGAGCAGTTCTTC	CASSHSGGYEQFF
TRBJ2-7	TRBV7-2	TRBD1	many	TGTGCCAGCAGCTCCGACAGGGGGCGTCTATACGAGCAGTACTTC	CASSSDRGRLYEQYF
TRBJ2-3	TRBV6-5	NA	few	TGTGCCAGCAGTTACCCTGGACAGACCACAGATACGCAGTATTTT	CASSYPGQTTDTQYF
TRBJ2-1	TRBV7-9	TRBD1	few	TGTGCCAGCAGCTTGGGGACAGGGTTGATCAATGAGCAGTTCTTC	CASSLGTGLINEQFF
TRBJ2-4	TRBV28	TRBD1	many	TGTGCCAGCATCCCGGCGGGACAGGGTAAAAACATTCAGTACTTC	CASIPAGQGKNIQYF
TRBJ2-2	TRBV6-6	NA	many	TGTGCCAGCAGTTACTCGGGGTTAAGCCACGGGGAGCTGTTTTTT	CASSYSGLSHGELFF
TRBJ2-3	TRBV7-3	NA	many	TGTGCCAGCAGCTTCGAGGGAGATACGCAGTATTTT	CASSFEGDTQYF